Listed below are T cell receptor beta chains from one sample, sequenced in a study of blood T cell repertoires in COVID-19. Sequencing was performed with immunoSEQ multiplex PCR; in TCRdb, only in-frame clones are kept and a portion is missing. The table includes under 250,000 clones, roughly four fifths detected once. The specimen sequenced was peripheral blood. These receptors were collected from a man aged 50 or older with acute or convalescent COVID-19. The conserved cysteine and the conserved F or W are not part of the CDR3 here. The order of the fields is CDR3 protein, J gene, V gene.

CDR3 protein: ASSSVSFYEQY
J gene: TRBJ2-7
V gene: TRBV27

CDR3 protein: ASSSEGLTTGELF
J gene: TRBJ2-2
V gene: TRBV5-1

CDR3 protein: AISESQTQY
J gene: TRBJ2-3
V gene: TRBV10-3

CDR3 protein: ASSWEGSTSYNEQF
J gene: TRBJ2-1
V gene: TRBV11-2

CDR3 protein: ATRDRGEANEKLF
J gene: TRBJ1-4
V gene: TRBV19

CDR3 protein: ASSVGGTGQETQY
J gene: TRBJ2-5
V gene: TRBV9

CDR3 protein: AISERLAGDTDTQY
J gene: TRBJ2-3
V gene: TRBV10-3

CDR3 protein: ASSYSDRYQETQY
J gene: TRBJ2-5
V gene: TRBV6-6

CDR3 protein: AISETWVPGQGHQPQH
J gene: TRBJ1-5
V gene: TRBV10-3

CDR3 protein: ASRRRDGGAF
J gene: TRBJ1-1
V gene: TRBV6-6

CDR3 protein: ASSGTLGNTIY
J gene: TRBJ1-3
V gene: TRBV12-3/TRBV12-4

CDR3 protein: ASGLSPRAGYT
J gene: TRBJ1-2
V gene: TRBV12-5

CDR3 protein: ASSPETSGSVEQF
J gene: TRBJ2-1
V gene: TRBV11-2

CDR3 protein: SAMRARDTEAF
J gene: TRBJ1-1
V gene: TRBV29-1

CDR3 protein: AWSVPDRIGNTIY
J gene: TRBJ1-3
V gene: TRBV30

CDR3 protein: ASSPGTGGLFNQPQH
J gene: TRBJ1-5
V gene: TRBV6-6

CDR3 protein: ASSETRTGITDTQY
J gene: TRBJ2-3
V gene: TRBV6-1

CDR3 protein: ASRRGQSTDTQY
J gene: TRBJ2-3
V gene: TRBV21-1

CDR3 protein: ASSTEGTGGWGYT
J gene: TRBJ1-2
V gene: TRBV28

CDR3 protein: ASSLRTSGEVETQY
J gene: TRBJ2-5
V gene: TRBV4-1

CDR3 protein: ASSQDIAGVNNEQF
J gene: TRBJ2-1
V gene: TRBV3-1/TRBV3-2

CDR3 protein: ASRRGGTLSGNTIY
J gene: TRBJ1-3
V gene: TRBV12-5

CDR3 protein: ASSANEQVPAF
J gene: TRBJ1-1
V gene: TRBV2

CDR3 protein: ASSEAGRTGELF
J gene: TRBJ2-2
V gene: TRBV2

CDR3 protein: ASSQQGGAQH
J gene: TRBJ1-5
V gene: TRBV14

CDR3 protein: ASSQGTVGYT
J gene: TRBJ1-2
V gene: TRBV3-1/TRBV3-2

CDR3 protein: ASSLSTGQGPYGYT
J gene: TRBJ1-2
V gene: TRBV5-8

CDR3 protein: ASSSSTGSVGYT
J gene: TRBJ1-2
V gene: TRBV7-3